This T cell receptor (beta chain) was captured in a study of beta chain features in type 1 diabetes. Germline assignment: CDR1 GTSNPN and CDR2 SVGIG (reference sequence). This CDR3 spans 13 amino acids. Trimming shortened V by 3 bases and J by 4 bases, and 10 bases separated the two germline ends. The table lists this clone with a few counts. Every bit of the isolated RNA underwent reverse transcription, so sequencing read expressed TCRB transcripts. The data were produced by immunoSEQ multiplex PCR, yet TCRdb's version contains in-frame clones alone and is incomplete. The sample yields 240,000 or so clones, 68% seen once.

The clonotype comes from a man younger than 45 in good health. The sequenced sample consisted of naive CD4+ T cells from blood. The gene calls are TRBV30 and TRBJ1-5; no reliable D call. In DNA form, the CDR3 reads TGTGCCTGGAGAGGCAGCGAAAATCAGCCCCAGCATTTT. This encodes CAWRGSENQPQHF.